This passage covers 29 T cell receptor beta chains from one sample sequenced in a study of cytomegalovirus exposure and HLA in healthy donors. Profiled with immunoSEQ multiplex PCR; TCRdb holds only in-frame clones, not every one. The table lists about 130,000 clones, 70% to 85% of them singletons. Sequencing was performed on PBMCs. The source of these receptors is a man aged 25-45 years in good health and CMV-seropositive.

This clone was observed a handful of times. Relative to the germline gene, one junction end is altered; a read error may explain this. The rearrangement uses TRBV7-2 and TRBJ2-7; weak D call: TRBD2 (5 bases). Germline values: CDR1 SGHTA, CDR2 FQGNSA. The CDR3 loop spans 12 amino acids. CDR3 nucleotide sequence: TGTGCCAGCAGCTTAGTTCGGGAAAGCTGGGATTTC. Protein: CASSLVRESWDF.

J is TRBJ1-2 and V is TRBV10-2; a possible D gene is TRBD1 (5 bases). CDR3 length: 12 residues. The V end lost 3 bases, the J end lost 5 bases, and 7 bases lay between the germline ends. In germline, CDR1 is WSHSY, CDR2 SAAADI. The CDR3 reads CASSERGYGYTF. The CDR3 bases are TGCGCCAGCAGTGAAAGGGGTTATGGCTACACCTTC.

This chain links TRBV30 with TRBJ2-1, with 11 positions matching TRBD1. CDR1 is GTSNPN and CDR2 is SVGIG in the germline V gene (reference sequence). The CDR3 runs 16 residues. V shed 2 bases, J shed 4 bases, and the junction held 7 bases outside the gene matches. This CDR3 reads CAWSPGTGGLYNEQFF. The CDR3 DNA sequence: TGTGCCTGGAGTCCCGGGACAGGGGGTCTTTACAATGAGCAGTTCTTC.

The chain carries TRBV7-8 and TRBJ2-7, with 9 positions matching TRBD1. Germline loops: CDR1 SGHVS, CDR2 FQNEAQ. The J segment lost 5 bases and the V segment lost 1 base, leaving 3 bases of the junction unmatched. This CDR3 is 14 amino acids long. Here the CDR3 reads CASSLDRGLNEQYF. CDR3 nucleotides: TGTGCCAGCAGCTTAGACAGGGGGCTCAACGAGCAGTACTTC.

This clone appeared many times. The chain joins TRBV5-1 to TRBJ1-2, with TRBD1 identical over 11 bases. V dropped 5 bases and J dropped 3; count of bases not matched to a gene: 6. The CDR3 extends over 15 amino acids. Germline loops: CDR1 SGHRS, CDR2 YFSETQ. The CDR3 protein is CASSFSGQGDYGYTF. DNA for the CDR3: TGCGCCAGCAGTTTCTCGGGACAGGGGGACTATGGCTACACCTTC. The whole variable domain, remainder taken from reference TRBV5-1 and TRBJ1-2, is KAGVTQTPRYLIKTRGQQVTLSCSPISGHRSVSWYQQTPGQGLQFLFEYFSETQRNKGNFPGRFSGRQFSNSRSEMNVSTLELGDSALYLCASSFSGQGDYGYTFGSGTRLTVV.

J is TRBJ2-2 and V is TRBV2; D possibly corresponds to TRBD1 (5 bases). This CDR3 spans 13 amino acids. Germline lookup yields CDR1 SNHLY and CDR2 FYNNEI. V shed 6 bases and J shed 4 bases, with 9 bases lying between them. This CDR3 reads CASRADSTGELFF. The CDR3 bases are TGTGCCAGCAGGGCCGACAGCACCGGGGAGCTGTTTTTT.

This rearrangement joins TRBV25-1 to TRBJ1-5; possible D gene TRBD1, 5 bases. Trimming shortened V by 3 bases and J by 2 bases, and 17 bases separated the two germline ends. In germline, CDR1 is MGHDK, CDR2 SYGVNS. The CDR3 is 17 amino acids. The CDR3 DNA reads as TGTGCCAGCAGTGACGGCCCCACAGGCGAAGGCAATCAGCCCCAGCATTTT. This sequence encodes CASSDGPTGEGNQPQHF.

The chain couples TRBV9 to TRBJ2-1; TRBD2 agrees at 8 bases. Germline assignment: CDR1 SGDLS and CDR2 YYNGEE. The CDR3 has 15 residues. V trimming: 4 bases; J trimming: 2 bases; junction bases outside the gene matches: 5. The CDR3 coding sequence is TGTGCCAGCAGCCGAGCGGGAGACACCTACAATGAGCAGTTCTTC. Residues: CASSRAGDTYNEQFF.

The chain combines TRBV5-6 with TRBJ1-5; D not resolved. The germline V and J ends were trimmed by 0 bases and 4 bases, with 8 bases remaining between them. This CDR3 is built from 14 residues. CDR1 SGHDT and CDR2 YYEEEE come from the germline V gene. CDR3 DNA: TGTGCCAGCAGCTTGGGGCAGTTGAATCAGCCCCAGCATTTT. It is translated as CASSLGQLNQPQHF.

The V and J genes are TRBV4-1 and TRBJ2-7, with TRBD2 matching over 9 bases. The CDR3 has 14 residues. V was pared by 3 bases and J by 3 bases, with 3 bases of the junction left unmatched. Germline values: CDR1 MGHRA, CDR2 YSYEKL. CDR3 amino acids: CASSHRAGGYEQYF. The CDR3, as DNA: TGCGCCAGCAGCCACCGAGCGGGAGGCTACGAGCAGTACTTC.

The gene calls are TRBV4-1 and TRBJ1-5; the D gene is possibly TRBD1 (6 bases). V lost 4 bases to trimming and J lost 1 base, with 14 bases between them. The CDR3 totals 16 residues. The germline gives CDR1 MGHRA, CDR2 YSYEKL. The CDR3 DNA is TGCGCCAGCAGCCTGGGGGACACTCCGAGCAATCAGCCCCAGCATTTT. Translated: CASSLGDTPSNQPQHF.

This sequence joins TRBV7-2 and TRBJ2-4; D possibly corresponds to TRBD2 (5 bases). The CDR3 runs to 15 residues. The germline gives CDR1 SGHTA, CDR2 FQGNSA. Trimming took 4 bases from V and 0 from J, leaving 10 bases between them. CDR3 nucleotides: TGTGCCAGCAGCTCCGGACGGGGAGCCAAAAACATTCAGTACTTC. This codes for CASSSGRGAKNIQYF.

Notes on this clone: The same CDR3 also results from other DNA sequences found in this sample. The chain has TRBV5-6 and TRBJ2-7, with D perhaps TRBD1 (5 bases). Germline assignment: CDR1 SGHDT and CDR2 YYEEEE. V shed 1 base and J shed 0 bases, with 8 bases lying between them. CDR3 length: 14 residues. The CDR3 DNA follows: TGTGCCAGCAGCTTGACAGGTTCCTCCTACGAGCAGTACTTC. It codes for CASSLTGSSYEQYF.

The CDR3 bases are TGCGCCAGCAGCTTGGGACGAACTACCAAAAACATTCAGTACTTC. Translation: CASSLGRTTKNIQYF. This chain uses TRBV5-1 with TRBJ2-4; D gene ambiguous. V was pared by 0 bases and J by 2 bases, with 9 bases between. In germline, CDR1 is SGHRS, CDR2 YFSETQ. The CDR3 contains 15 residues.

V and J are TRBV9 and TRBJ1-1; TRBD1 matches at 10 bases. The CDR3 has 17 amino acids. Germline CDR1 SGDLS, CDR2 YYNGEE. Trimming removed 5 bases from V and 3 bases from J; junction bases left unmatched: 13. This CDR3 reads CASSYPGQGGIDTEAFF. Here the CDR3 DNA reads TGTGCCAGCAGTTACCCCGGACAGGGGGGAATCGACACTGAAGCTTTCTTT. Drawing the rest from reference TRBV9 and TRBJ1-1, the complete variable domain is DSGVTQTPKHLITATGQRVTLRCSPRSGDLSVYWYQQSLDQGLQFLIQYYNGEERAKGNILERFSAQQFPDLHSELNLSSLELGDSALYFCASSYPGQGGIDTEAFFGQGTRLTVV.

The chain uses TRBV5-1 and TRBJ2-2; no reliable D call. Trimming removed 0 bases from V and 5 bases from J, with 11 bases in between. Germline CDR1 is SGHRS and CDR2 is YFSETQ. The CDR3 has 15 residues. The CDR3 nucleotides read TGCGCCAGCAGCTTGGGCGGAACACCGACCGGGGAGCTGTTTTTT. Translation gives CASSLGGTPTGELFF.

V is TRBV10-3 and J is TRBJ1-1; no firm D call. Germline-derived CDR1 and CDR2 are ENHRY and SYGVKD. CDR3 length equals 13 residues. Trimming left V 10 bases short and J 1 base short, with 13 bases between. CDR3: CATTFEQNTEAFF. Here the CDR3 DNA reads TGTGCCACCACCTTTGAGCAGAACACTGAAGCTTTCTTT.

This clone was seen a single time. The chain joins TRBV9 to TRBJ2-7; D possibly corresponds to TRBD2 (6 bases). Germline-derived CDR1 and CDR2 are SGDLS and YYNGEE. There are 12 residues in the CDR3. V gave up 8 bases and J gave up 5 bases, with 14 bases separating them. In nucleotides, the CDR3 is TGTGCCAGGGGCGACGGGAGCCACGAGCAGTACTTC. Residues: CARGDGSHEQYF.

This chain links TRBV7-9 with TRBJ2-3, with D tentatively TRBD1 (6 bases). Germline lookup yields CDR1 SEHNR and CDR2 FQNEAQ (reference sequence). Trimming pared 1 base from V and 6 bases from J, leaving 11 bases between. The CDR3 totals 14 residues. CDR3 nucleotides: TGTGCCAGCAGCTTAGAAGGGGGACGGGATACGCAGTATTTT. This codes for CASSLEGGRDTQYF.

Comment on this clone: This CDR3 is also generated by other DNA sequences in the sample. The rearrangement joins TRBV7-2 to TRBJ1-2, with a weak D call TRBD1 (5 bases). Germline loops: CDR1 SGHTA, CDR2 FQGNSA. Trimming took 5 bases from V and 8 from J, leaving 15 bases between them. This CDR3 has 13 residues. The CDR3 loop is CASSLGREDGYTF. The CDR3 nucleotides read TGTGCCAGCAGCCTAGGCAGGGAGGACGGCTACACCTTC. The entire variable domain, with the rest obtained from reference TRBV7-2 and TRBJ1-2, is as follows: GAGVSQSPSNKVTEKGKDVELRCDPISGHTALYWYRQSLGQGLEFLIYFQGNSAPDKSGLPSDRFSAERTGGSVSTLTIQRTQQEDSAVYLCASSLGREDGYTFGSGTRLTVV.

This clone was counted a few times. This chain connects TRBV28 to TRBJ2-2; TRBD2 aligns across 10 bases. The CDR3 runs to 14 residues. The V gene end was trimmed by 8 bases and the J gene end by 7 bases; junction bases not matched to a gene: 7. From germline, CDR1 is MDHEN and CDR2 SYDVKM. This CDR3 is CASLAGEGSGELFF. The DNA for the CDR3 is TGTGCCAGCCTAGCGGGAGAGGGAAGCGGGGAGCTGTTTTTT. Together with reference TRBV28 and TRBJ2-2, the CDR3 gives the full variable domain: DVKVTQSSRYLVKRTGEKVFLECVQDMDHENMFWYRQDPGLGLRLIYFSYDVKMKEKGDIPEGYSVSREKKERFSLILESASTNQTSMYLCASLAGEGSGELFFGEGSRLTVL.

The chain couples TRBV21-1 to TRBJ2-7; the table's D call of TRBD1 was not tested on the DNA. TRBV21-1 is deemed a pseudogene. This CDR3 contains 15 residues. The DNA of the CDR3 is TGTGCCAGCAGCAAATCCGGGACAGGGGGACACGAGCAGTACTTC. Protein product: CASSKSGTGGHEQYF.

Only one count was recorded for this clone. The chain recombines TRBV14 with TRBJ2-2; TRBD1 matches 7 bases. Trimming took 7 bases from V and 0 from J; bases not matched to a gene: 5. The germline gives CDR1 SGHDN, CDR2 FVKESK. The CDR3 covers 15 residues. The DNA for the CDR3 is TGTGCCAGCAACCCGGGACAGACGAACACCGGGGAGCTGTTTTTT. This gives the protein CASNPGQTNTGELFF. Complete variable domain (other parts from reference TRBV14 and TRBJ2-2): EAGVTQFPSHSVIEKGQTVTLRCDPISGHDNLYWYRRVMGKEIKFLLHFVKESKQDESGMPNNRFLAERTGGTYSTLKVQPAELEDSGVYFCASNPGQTNTGELFFGEGSRLTVL.

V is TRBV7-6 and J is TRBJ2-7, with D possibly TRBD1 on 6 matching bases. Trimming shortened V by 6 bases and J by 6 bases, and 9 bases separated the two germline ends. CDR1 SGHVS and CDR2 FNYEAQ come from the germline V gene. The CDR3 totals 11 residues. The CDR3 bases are TGTGCCAGCAGGCTGGGGGCCGAGCAGTACTTC. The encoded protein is CASRLGAEQYF.

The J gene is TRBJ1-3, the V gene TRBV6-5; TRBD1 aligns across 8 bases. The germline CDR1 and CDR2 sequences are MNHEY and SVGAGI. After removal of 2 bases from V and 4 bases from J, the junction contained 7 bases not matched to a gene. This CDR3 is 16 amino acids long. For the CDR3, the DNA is TGTGCCAGCAGTTACGGGCGGACAGGGAAAGGAAACACCATATATTTT. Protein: CASSYGRTGKGNTIYF.

CDR3 residues: CASSLAVGESKNIQYF. CDR3 coding DNA: TGTGCCAGCAGCTTGGCCGTCGGGGAATCTAAAAACATTCAGTACTTC. This chain joins TRBV5-6 and TRBJ2-4; D may be TRBD2 (5 bases). Trimming pared 0 bases from V and 4 bases from J, leaving 14 bases between. Germline V CDR1 and CDR2: SGHDT, YYEEEE. This CDR3 region has 16 residues.

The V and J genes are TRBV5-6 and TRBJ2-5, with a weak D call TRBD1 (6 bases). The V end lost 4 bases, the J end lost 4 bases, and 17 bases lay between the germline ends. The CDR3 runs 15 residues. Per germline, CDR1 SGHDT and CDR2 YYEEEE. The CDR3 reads CASSLLGAQGETQYF. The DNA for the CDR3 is TGTGCCAGCAGCCTCCTGGGGGCCCAGGGAGAGACCCAGTACTTC.

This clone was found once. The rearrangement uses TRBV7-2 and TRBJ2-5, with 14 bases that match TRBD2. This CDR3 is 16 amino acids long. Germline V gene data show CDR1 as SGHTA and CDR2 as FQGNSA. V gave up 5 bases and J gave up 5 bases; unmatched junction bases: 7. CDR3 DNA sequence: TGTGCCAGCAGCCAGGGACTAGCGGGGGTGTACGAGACCCAGTACTTC. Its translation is CASSQGLAGVYETQYF.

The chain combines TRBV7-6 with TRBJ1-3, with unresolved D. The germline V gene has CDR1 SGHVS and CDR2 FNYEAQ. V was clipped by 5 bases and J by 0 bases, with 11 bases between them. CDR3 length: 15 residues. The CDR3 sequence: CASSPPGDSGNTIYF. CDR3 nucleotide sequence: TGTGCCAGCAGCCCGCCGGGAGACTCTGGAAACACCATATATTTT.